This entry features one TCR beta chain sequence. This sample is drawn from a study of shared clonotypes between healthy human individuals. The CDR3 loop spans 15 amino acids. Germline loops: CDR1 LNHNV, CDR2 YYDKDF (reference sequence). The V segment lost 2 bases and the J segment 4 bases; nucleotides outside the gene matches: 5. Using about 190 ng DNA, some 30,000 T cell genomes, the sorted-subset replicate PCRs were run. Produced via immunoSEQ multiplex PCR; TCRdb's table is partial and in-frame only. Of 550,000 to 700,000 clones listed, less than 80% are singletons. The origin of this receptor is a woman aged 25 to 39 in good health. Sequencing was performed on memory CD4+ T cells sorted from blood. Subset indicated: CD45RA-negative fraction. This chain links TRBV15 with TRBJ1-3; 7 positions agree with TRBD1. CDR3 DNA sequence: TGTGCCACCAGCAGATTGACAGGGTTAGGAAACACCATATATTTT. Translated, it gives CATSRLTGLGNTIYF.